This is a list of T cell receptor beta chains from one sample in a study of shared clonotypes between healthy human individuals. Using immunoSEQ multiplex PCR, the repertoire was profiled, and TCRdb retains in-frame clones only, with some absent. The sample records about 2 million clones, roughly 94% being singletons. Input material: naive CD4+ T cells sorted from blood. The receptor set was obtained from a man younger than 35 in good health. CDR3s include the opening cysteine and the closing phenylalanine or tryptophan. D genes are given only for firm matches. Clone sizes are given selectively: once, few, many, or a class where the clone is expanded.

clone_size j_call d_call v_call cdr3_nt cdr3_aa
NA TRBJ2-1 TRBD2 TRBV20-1 TGCGGTAGCGGGAGGAACAATGAGCAGTTCTTC CGSGRNNEQFF
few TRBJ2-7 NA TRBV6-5 TGTGCCAGCAGTTATAGTGGGAGTCGGGGTTACGAGCAGTACTTC CASSYSGSRGYEQYF
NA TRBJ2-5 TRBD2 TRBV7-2 TGTGCCAGCAGCCCCCGACTAGCGGGAGCCCAAGAGACCCAGTACTTC CASSPRLAGAQETQYF
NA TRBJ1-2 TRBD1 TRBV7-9 TGTGCCAGCAGAGAACAGGGGAACTTCTATGGCTACACCTTC CASREQGNFYGYTF
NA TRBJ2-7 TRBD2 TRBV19 TGTGCCAGTAGGACGACTAGCGGCGTGGGGGAGCAGTACTTC CASRTTSGVGEQYF
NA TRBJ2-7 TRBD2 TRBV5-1 TGCGCCAGCAGCTTGTGGGAGGGATGGTACGAGCAGTACTTC CASSLWEGWYEQYF
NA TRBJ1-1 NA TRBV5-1 TGCGCCAGCAGCTCTGCCTTTAGTGGGATGAACACTGAAGCTTTCTTT CASSSAFSGMNTEAFF
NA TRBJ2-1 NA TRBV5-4 TGTGCCAGCAGCTCTTTCAAGGAGCAGTTCTTC CASSSFKEQFF
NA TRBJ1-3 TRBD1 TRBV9 TGTGCCAGCAGCGTGGGACAGTCGCGCTCTGGAAACACCATATATTTT CASSVGQSRSGNTIYF
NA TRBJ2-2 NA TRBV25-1 TGTGCCAGCAGTGAATATTGGGGTTCAATGGGCACCGGGGAGCTGTTTTTT CASSEYWGSMGTGELFF
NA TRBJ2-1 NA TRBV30 TGTGCCTGGAGAGGGACTCTTAGGGCTGAGCAGTTCTTC CAWRGTLRAEQFF
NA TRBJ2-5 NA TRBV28 TGTGCCAGCAGTTCCGTCGGTCGGGTCCCAGAGACCCAGTACTTC CASSSVGRVPETQYF
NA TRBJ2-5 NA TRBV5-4 TGTGCCAGCAGCTTGCCAGGGGGGGAGACCCAGTACTTC CASSLPGGETQYF
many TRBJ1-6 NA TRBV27 TGTGCCAGCAGTTTAATAAGGGAATCACCCCTCCACTTT CASSLIRESPLHF
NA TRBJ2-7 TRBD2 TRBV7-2 TGTGCCGTTTCCAGCGGGAGGGCCTACGAGCAGTACTTC CAVSSGRAYEQYF
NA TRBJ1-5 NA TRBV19 TGTGCCAGTAGAGGCAGGGGTTATCAGCCCCAGCATTTT CASRGRGYQPQHF
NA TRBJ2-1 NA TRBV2 TGTGCCAGCAGTGAAAGTTTAAGAGGGGTATCCAACTACAATGAGCAGTTCTTC CASSESLRGVSNYNEQFF
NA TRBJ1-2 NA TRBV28 TGTGCCAGCAGTCCAGGGACCACGGACTATGGCTACACCTTC CASSPGTTDYGYTF
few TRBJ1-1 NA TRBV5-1 TGCGCCAGCAGTATCGGACTTCGCCCCTACACGAACACTGAAGCTTTCTTT CASSIGLRPYTNTEAFF
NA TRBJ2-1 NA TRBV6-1 TGTGCCAGCAGTGGCCTTGAGGTACTCTCCTACAATGAGCAGTTCTTC CASSGLEVLSYNEQFF
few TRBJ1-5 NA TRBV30 TGTGCCTGGAGTGTCCTAAATGGGGATCAGCCCCAGCATTTT CAWSVLNGDQPQHF
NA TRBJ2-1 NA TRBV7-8 TGTGCCAGCAGCTTAGCATCGGTCCTTAGCGTAGTTCAGTTCTTC CASSLASVLSVVQFF
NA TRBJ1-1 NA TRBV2 TGTGCCAGCATGGGTGTCGGGGGGGCTGAAGCTTTCTTT CASMGVGGAEAFF
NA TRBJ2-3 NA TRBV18 TGTGCCAGCTCACCACGCGGGGCCGGCACAGATACGCAGTATTTT CASSPRGAGTDTQYF
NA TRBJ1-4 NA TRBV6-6 TGTGCCAGCAGTTATGAGGGGGGAAGTGAAAAACTGTTTTTT CASSYEGGSEKLFF
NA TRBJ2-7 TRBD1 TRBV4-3 TGCGCCAGCAGCCAAGGGACAGGGCTGTTCTACGAGCAGTACTTC CASSQGTGLFYEQYF
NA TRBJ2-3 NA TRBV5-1 TGCGCCAGCAGCTTGGGAGGGGCCACCACCACAGATACGCAGTATTTT CASSLGGATTTDTQYF
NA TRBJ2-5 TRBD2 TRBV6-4 TGTGCCAGCAGAGTGACTAGCGAAGAGACCCAGTACTTC CASRVTSEETQYF
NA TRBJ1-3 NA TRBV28 TGTGCCAGCAGTCCCGGGACCACTGGAAACACCATATATTTT CASSPGTTGNTIYF
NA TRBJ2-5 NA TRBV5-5 TGTGCCAGCAGCCCCCCGGGAACAAAAGAGACCCAGTACTTC CASSPPGTKETQYF
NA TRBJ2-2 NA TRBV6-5 TGTGCCAGCAGCCCTTTTGCGCGCGGGGAGCTGTTTTTT CASSPFARGELFF
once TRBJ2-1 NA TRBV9 TGTGCCAGCAGCAACGGGTTATTGGGCTACAATGAGCAGTTCTTC CASSNGLLGYNEQFF
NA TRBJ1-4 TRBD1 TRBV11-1 TGTGCCAGCAGTCCGGACAGGGATAATGAAAAACTGTTTTTT CASSPDRDNEKLFF
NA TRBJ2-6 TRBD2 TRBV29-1 TGCAGCGTCGCCCACTCCTTAGCGGGAGGGCGAGGGGCCAACGTCCTGACTTTC CSVAHSLAGGRGANVLTF
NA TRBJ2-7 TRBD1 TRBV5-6 TGTGCCAGCAGCTTGTGGGACAGAACCTACGAGCAGTACTTC CASSLWDRTYEQYF
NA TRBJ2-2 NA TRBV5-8 TGTGCCAGCCCCCCTGAGTGGCCAGGAAAGGCCGGGGAGCTGTTTTTT CASPPEWPGKAGELFF
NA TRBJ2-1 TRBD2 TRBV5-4 TGTGCCAGCAGCTTGGCGCTAGCGGGGATAGTCGGTGAGCAGTTCTTC CASSLALAGIVGEQFF
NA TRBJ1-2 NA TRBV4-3 TGCGCCAGCAGCCAAGAGAGCACAGCGTCTCGGGGCTACACCTTC CASSQESTASRGYTF